This TCR beta chain was recovered during a study of PD-L1 blockade in urothelial cancer. At the level of the study: The year 2014 saw patients start atezolizumab, 1,200 mg intravenously every 3 weeks. Most patients, about 85% of the roughly 30, were males with bladder-origin cancer. Blood analysis took place 3 weeks (second dose) and 6 weeks after treatment start.

Turning to this clone: Its antigen is as yet unknown.

Study results and limitations: A below-median TCR clonality in blood before treatment predicted better survival.

Here immunoSEQ multiplex PCR was the method, and the copy in TCRdb shows in-frame clones only, minus some. The table includes 25,000 to 30,000 clones, around 86% detected once. Germline loops: CDR1 SNHLY, CDR2 FYNNEI. There are 13 residues in the CDR3. Trimming removed 8 bases from V and 1 base from J, with 11 bases in between. Source: PBMCs, taken around atezolizumab (anti-PD-L1) treatment. The chain uses TRBV2 and TRBJ1-1, with a weak D call TRBD1 (5 bases). The clonotype comes from a man between 50 and 59 years old with urothelial cancer. The CDR3 nucleotides are TGTGCCAGCGGGGTGGGGGGGAACACTGAAGCTTTCTTT. It codes for CASGVGGNTEAFF.